This T cell receptor (beta chain) was retrieved from a study of memory CD4+ T cells and cytomegalovirus serostatus. The overall study: Donors were healthy Belgian adults, fewer than ten CMV seropositive and some 24 seronegative.

Single viable CD3+CD4+CD8-CD45RO+ cells were sorted as the memory CD4+ T cells. CMV serostatus came from serum IgG against pp150, pp28, p38, p52. Only a few counts were recorded for this clone. The CDR3 consists of 13 residues. The V end lost 1 base, the J end lost 1 base, and 4 bases lay between the germline ends. Per germline, CDR1 LNHNV and CDR2 YYDKDF (reference sequence). Clones were read by immunoSEQ multiplex PCR, and TCRdb kept only the in-frame ones, dropping some. The sample holds just over 40,000 clones; about four fifths are singletons and the top ten take 0.79%. The source material was memory CD4+ T cells from blood. This receptor was taken from an adult in good health and CMV-seronegative. This chain joins TRBV15 and TRBJ1-1; D gene unclear. The CDR3 sequence is CATSRVWNTEAFF. Written as DNA, the CDR3 is TGTGCCACCAGCAGAGTATGGAACACTGAAGCTTTCTTT.